These T cell receptor beta chains were read from a single sample in a study of blood T cell repertoires in COVID-19. Using immunoSEQ multiplex PCR, the repertoire was profiled, and TCRdb retains in-frame clones only, with some absent. The sample has 80,000 to 95,000 clones; roughly 88% are singletons. Sequences were obtained from peripheral blood. The source is a man between 65 and 85 years old with acute or convalescent COVID-19. Both conserved end residues are part of each CDR3. The order of the fields is J gene, clone size, D gene, V gene, CDR3 protein, CDR3 DNA. D genes are given only for firm matches. Where a row states a size, it is once, few, many or the class of an expanded clone; other rows omit it.

TRBJ1-1 | - | - | TRBV6-4 | CASSSKQNTEAFF | TGTGCCAGCAGTTCAAAGCAGAACACTGAAGCTTTCTTT
TRBJ1-4 | - | - | TRBV6-6 | CASSRLDEKLFF | TGTGCCAGCAGTCGACTTGATGAAAAACTGTTTTTT
TRBJ2-5 | - | TRBD1 | TRBV3-1/TRBV3-2 | CASTGGWETQYF | TGTGCCAGCACAGGGGGCTGGGAGACCCAGTACTTC
TRBJ1-2 | - | TRBD1 | TRBV29-1 | CSISGTGDYGYTF | TGCAGCATCTCCGGGACAGGGGACTATGGCTACACCTTC
TRBJ1-5 | - | TRBD1 | TRBV2 | CASSRDRDQPQHF | TGTGCCAGCAGTCGTGACAGGGATCAGCCCCAGCATTTT
TRBJ2-7 | - | TRBD1 | TRBV9 | CASSAGTGGIHEQYF | TGTGCCAGCAGCGCCGGGACAGGGGGCATCCACGAGCAGTACTTC
TRBJ2-6 | - | TRBD1 | TRBV10-3 | CAISEHEGARSSGANVLTF | TGTGCCATCAGTGAGCATGAGGGGGCTCGGAGCTCTGGGGCCAACGTCCTGACTTTC
TRBJ1-2 | - | TRBD1 | TRBV11-2 | CASRNQGARGYTF | TGTGCCAGCAGAAATCAGGGGGCGCGGGGCTACACCTTC
TRBJ1-1 | few | - | TRBV9 | CASSVGPLNTEAFF | TGTGCCAGCAGCGTAGGGCCCCTGAACACTGAAGCTTTCTTT
TRBJ2-7 | - | TRBD1 | TRBV24-1 | CATSGTGEGGRYEQYF | TGTGCCACCTCCGGGACAGGGGAGGGAGGGCGCTACGAGCAGTACTTC
TRBJ1-1 | - | - | TRBV11-2 | CASTLDMNTEAFF | TGTGCCAGCACTCTAGATATGAACACTGAAGCTTTCTTT
TRBJ2-1 | - | TRBD2 | TRBV5-4 | CASSPRRREGQNEQFF | TGTGCCAGCAGCCCTCGCCGGCGGGAGGGCCAAAATGAGCAGTTCTTC
TRBJ1-1 | - | TRBD1 | TRBV6-2/TRBV6-3 | CASSYSTFWSDRGPLGTEAFF | TGTGCCAGCAGTTACTCGACATTCTGGTCGGACAGGGGGCCCCTGGGCACTGAAGCTTTCTTT
TRBJ2-5 | - | - | TRBV30 | CAWSLARETQYF | TGTGCCTGGAGTCTCGCTCGGGAGACCCAGTACTTC
TRBJ1-2 | - | - | TRBV2 | CASSEEYGYTF | TGTGCCAGCAGTGAGGAGTATGGCTACACCTTC
TRBJ2-1 | - | TRBD1 | TRBV7-3 | CASSLMGTGGNEQFF | TGTGCCAGCAGCTTAATGGGGACAGGGGGCAATGAGCAGTTCTTC
TRBJ2-7 | once | - | TRBV28 | CASSFLIGQGPYEQYF | TGTGCCAGCAGTTTCCTAATCGGGCAGGGCCCCTACGAGCAGTACTTC
TRBJ1-1 | - | - | TRBV28 | CASSHSPRESEAFF | TGTGCCAGCAGCCACAGCCCCAGAGAGTCGGAAGCTTTCTTT